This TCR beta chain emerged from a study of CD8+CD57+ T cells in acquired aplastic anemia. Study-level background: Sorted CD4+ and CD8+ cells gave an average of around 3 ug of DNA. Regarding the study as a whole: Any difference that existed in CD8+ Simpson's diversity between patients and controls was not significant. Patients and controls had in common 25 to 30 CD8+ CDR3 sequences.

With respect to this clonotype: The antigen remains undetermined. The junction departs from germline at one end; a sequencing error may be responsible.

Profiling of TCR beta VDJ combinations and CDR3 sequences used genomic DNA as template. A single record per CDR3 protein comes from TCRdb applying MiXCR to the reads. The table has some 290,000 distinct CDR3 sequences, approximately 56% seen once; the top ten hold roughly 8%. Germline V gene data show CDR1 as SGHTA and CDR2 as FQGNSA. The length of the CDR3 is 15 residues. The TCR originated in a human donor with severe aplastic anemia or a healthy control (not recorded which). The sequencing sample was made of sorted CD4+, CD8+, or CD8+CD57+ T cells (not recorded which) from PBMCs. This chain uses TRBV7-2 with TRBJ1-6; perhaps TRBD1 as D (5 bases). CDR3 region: CASSLLRGNGSPLRF. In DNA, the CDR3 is TGTGCCAGCAGCTTACTTCGGGGCAACGGGTCACCCCTCCGCTTT.